This is a list of T cell receptor beta chains from one sample in a study of beta chain features in type 1 diabetes. TCRdb's table, derived via immunoSEQ multiplex PCR, lists solely in-frame clones and lacks some. This sample has 300,000 to 350,000 clones; 8% occur once, and the top ten carry 0.44%. Sample: central memory CD4+ T cells from blood. Receptors were obtained from a woman aged 18-35 years in good health. Both conserved end residues are part of each CDR3. D genes are given only for firm matches. Clone size, where shown, is once, few, many, or a class for clones that have expanded.

TRBJ1-6 TRBV14 - few TGTGCCAGCAGCCAAGATGCTCATTCACCCCTCCACTTT CASSQDAHSPLHF
TRBJ2-3 TRBV5-4 - few TGTGCCAGCAGCCCCCGACCGGGCACAGATACGCAGTATTTT CASSPRPGTDTQYF
TRBJ2-3 TRBV15 TRBD2 few TGTGCCACCAGCAGAAGAGGGACTAAAGATACGCAGTATTTT CATSRRGTKDTQYF
TRBJ1-2 TRBV28 TRBD1 - TGTGCCAGCAGCTCCTCTAACAGGGGGTATGGCTACACCTTC CASSSSNRGYGYTF
TRBJ2-1 TRBV6-1 TRBD2 few TGTGCCAGCCGGGGGGGAGGGTACAATGAGCAGTTCTTC CASRGGGYNEQFF
TRBJ2-4 TRBV18 - many TGTGCCAGCTCACCAGCGGGACTAAACATTCAGTACTTC CASSPAGLNIQYF
TRBJ2-1 TRBV19 - many TGTGCCAGTAGCAACCTTGGGTTGGGACATGAGCAGTTCTTC CASSNLGLGHEQFF
TRBJ2-1 TRBV18 TRBD2 - TGTGCCAGCTCACCTGGGACTAGCGGGAGGAATGAGCAGTTCTTC CASSPGTSGRNEQFF
TRBJ2-4 TRBV4-2 TRBD2 - TGTGCCAGCAGCCGATACCTAGCGGGGCTAGCCAAAAACATTCAGTACTTC CASSRYLAGLAKNIQYF
TRBJ1-1 TRBV5-8 - few TGTGCCAGCAGCTCTGGGACGTGGGGAACCACTGAAGCTTTCTTT CASSSGTWGTTEAFF
TRBJ2-7 TRBV6-5 TRBD1 - TGTGCCAGCAAATTCGGGACAGGGTCAGACGAGCAGTACTTC CASKFGTGSDEQYF
TRBJ2-7 TRBV2 - few TGTGCCAGCAAGGAGGTTTCCTACGAGCAGTACTTC CASKEVSYEQYF
TRBJ1-1 TRBV2 TRBD1 - TGTGCCAGCAGGACAGGGGAGAACACTGAAGCTTTCTTT CASRTGENTEAFF
TRBJ1-1 TRBV18 TRBD1 - TGTGCCAGCTCACCATGGGACAGGCCTATTGTAACGAACACTGAAGCTTTCTTT CASSPWDRPIVTNTEAFF
TRBJ1-2 TRBV19 - - TGTGCCAGTAGTATGTGGACAGAGGGCTACACCTTC CASSMWTEGYTF
TRBJ2-7 TRBV28 TRBD2 few TGTGCCAGCAGTTTAGGGGGGGAATACGAGCAGTACTTC CASSLGGEYEQYF
TRBJ2-7 TRBV2 - few TGTGCCAGCAGTCCACGGAAGGGGTGGGAGCAGTACTTC CASSPRKGWEQYF
TRBJ2-6 TRBV5-1 - few TGCGCCAGCAGCTCAGGGGCCTCTGGGGCCAACGTCCTGACTTTC CASSSGASGANVLTF
TRBJ2-5 TRBV20-1 - - TGTATGATCGGTAGGGAGACCCAGTACTTC CMIGRETQYF
TRBJ1-5 TRBV7-9 - few TGTGCCAGCAGCTTAGGTCAGAATAGCAATCAGCCCCAGCATTTT CASSLGQNSNQPQHF
TRBJ1-5 TRBV27 - - TGTGCCAGCAGTTTATTCTGGGGAAGTCAGCCCCAGCATTTT CASSLFWGSQPQHF
TRBJ2-6 TRBV2 TRBD1 - TGTGCCAGCAGATTTACAGGGGCTGGGGCCAACGTCCTGACTTTC CASRFTGAGANVLTF
TRBJ2-5 TRBV2 - many TGTGCCAGCAGCCCGGAGCGGGCTGATGAGACCCAGTACTTC CASSPERADETQYF
TRBJ2-1 TRBV7-9 - few TGTGCCAGCAGCTTAGGGGTAGGGATGTCCTACAATGAGCAGTTCTTC CASSLGVGMSYNEQFF
TRBJ2-7 TRBV7-2 - few TGTGCCAGCAGCTTACAGGCGGCCTACGAGCAGTACTTC CASSLQAAYEQYF
TRBJ1-4 TRBV28 - few TGTGCCAGCAGTAGGACAGCTGTTAATGAAAAACTGTTTTTT CASSRTAVNEKLFF
TRBJ1-3 TRBV19 - few TGTGCCAGTAGTATACAGGGGCTGGCTGGAAACACCATATATTTT CASSIQGLAGNTIYF